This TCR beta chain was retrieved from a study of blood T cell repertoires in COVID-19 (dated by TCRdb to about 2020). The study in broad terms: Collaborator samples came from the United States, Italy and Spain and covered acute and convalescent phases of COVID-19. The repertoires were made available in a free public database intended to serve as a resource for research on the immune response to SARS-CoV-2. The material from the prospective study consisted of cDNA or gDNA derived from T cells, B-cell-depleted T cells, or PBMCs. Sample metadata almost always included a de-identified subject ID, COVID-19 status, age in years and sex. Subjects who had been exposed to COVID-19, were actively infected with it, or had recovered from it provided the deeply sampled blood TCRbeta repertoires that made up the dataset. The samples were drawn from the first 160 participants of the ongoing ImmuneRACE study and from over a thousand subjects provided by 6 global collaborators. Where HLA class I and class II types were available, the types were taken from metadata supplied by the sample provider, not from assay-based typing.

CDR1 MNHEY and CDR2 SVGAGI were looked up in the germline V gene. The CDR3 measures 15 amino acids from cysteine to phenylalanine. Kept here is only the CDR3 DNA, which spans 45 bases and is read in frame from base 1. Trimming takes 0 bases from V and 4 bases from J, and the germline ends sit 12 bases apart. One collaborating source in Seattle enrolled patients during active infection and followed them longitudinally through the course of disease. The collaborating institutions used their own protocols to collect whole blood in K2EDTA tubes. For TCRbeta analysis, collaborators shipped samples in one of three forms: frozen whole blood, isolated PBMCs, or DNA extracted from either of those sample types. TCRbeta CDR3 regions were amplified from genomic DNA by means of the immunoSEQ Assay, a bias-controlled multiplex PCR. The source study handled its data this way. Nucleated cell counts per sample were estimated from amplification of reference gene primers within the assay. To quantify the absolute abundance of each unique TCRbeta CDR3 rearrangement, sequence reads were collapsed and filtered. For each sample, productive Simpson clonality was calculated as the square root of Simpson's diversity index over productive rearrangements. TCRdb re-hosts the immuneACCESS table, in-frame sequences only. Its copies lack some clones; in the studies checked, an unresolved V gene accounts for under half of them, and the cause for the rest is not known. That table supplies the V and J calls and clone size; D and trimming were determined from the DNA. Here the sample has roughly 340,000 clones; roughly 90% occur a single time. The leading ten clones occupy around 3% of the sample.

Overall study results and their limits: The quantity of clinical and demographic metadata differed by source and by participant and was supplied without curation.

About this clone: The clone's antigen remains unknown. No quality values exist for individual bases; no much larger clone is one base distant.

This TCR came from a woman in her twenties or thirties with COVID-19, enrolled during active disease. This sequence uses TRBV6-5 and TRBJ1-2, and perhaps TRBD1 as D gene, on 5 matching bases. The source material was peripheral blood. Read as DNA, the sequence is TGTGCCAGCAGTTACTCGGGGCAGGGAGGCTATGGCTACACCTTC. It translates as CASSYSGQGGYGYTF.